The 26 T cell receptor beta chains below all came from one sample that was sequenced in a study of identical twins. From the 5' RACE reads, TCRdb called clonotypes with MiXCR, one entry per CDR3 protein. The repertoire includes 200,000 to 250,000 distinct CDR3 sequences, about 13% of them detected once, and around 4% sits in the top ten. The same data also contributed to another study, on yellow fever vaccine responses in identical twins.

The sample consisted of memory (CD45RO+) T cells sorted from blood. These receptors came from a woman aged 18-30 years in good health.

The table lists this clonotype with many counts. The chain carries TRBV7-8 and TRBJ2-1, with a weak D call TRBD1 (6 bases). The V end was cut by 2 bases, the J end by 8 bases, with 10 bases between. Germline-derived CDR1 and CDR2 are SGHVS and FQNEAQ. The length of the CDR3 is 13 residues. CDR3 sequence: CASSLNRVDEQFF. The CDR3 region has the DNA TGTGCCAGCAGCTTAAACAGGGTTGATGAGCAGTTCTTC.

This clonotype was seen repeatedly, ten times or more. The genes are TRBV5-1 and TRBJ2-3; tentatively, D is TRBD1 or TRBD2 (5 bases each). The V and J ends lost 0 bases and 5 bases respectively, with 16 bases between them. The CDR3 is made up of 16 amino acids. Germline V gene lookup returns CDR1 SGHRS and CDR2 YFSETQ. The CDR3 loop is CASSLGTYSQGDTQYF. CDR3 coding DNA: TGCGCCAGCAGCTTGGGGACTTATAGCCAGGGAGATACGCAGTATTTT.

The table lists this clonotype with many counts. The CDR3 spells CASSRSNEQFF. The CDR3 DNA sequence: TGTGCCAGCAGCCGTAGCAATGAGCAGTTCTTC. The chain uses TRBV6-5 and TRBJ2-1; no clear D gene. Trimming pared 6 bases from V and 6 bases from J, leaving 6 bases between. This CDR3 region has 11 residues. Germline CDR1 reads MNHEY; CDR2 reads SVGAGI.

This clonotype was counted at least ten times. The V gene is TRBV5-1, the J gene TRBJ1-2; D gene ambiguous. Germline loops: CDR1 SGHRS, CDR2 YFSETQ. The CDR3 covers 15 residues. Deletions cut 4 bases from V and 3 bases from J, with 16 bases between. The CDR3 region is CASSLTGGSDYGYTF. The CDR3, as DNA: TGCGCCAGCAGCCTGACCGGTGGGAGCGACTATGGCTACACCTTC.

This clonotype was seen more than once but under ten times. The chain recombines TRBV10-3 with TRBJ2-1; 10 bases fit TRBD2. V dropped 0 bases and J dropped 5; count of bases not matched to a gene: 4. This CDR3 has 16 residues. Germline V lookup: CDR1 ENHRY, CDR2 SYGVKD. The CDR3 loop is CAISESSGRAHNEQFF. The CDR3 nucleotides are TGTGCCATCAGTGAGTCAAGCGGGAGGGCCCACAATGAGCAGTTCTTC.

This chain connects TRBV13 to TRBJ2-7, with D possibly TRBD1 on 5 matching bases. Germline V gene data show CDR1 as PRHDT and CDR2 as FYEKMQ (reference sequence). With 1 base removed from V and 3 bases from J, the gap between germline ends came to 7 bases. The CDR3 runs 13 residues. The CDR3 DNA reads as TGTGCCAGCAGCTTAGCAGGGTTCTACGAGCAGTACTTC. It yields the protein CASSLAGFYEQYF.

This chain joins TRBV25-1 and TRBJ1-6; possible D gene TRBD1, 6 bases. Trimming left V 8 bases short and J 10 bases short, with 12 bases between. The V gene's germline CDR1 is MGHDK and CDR2 SYGVNS. The length of the CDR3 is 12 residues. The CDR3 reads CASRAQGSPLHF. DNA of the CDR3: TGTGCCAGCCGGGCCCAGGGGTCACCCCTCCACTTT.

This clonotype was observed many times. The chain is built from TRBV5-1 and TRBJ1-1; D possibly corresponds to TRBD1 (5 bases). The CDR3 is 13 amino acids. Germline V gives CDR1 SGHRS, CDR2 YFSETQ. The germline V and J ends were trimmed by 3 bases and 2 bases, with 8 bases remaining between them. The CDR3 reads CASSSDTNTEAFF. The DNA for the CDR3 is TGCGCCAGCAGCTCGGACACAAACACTGAAGCTTTCTTT.

The rearrangement uses TRBV20-1 and TRBJ2-7; TRBD2 agrees at 7 bases. The CDR3 spans 17 residues. Germline CDR1 reads DFQATT; CDR2 reads SNEGSKA (reference sequence). The V and J ends lost 0 bases and 3 bases, in that order; junction bases with no gene match: 14. Here the CDR3 reads CSARDTRPSGGRYEQYF. Written as DNA, the CDR3 is TGCAGTGCTAGAGATACCCGACCTAGCGGAGGACGCTACGAGCAGTACTTC.

This clonotype came up a few times. This chain uses TRBV10-3 with TRBJ2-2; 10 nucleotides line up with TRBD1. This CDR3 is built from 16 residues. Looked up from germline, CDR1 is ENHRY and CDR2 is SYGVKD. V shed 0 bases and J 7 bases; nucleotides not matched to a gene: 5. CDR3 sequence reads: CAISESQDRGNGELFF. CDR3 sequence (DNA): TGTGCCATCAGTGAGTCCCAGGACAGGGGGAACGGGGAGCTGTTTTTT.

This clonotype has a count of ten or more. The V gene is TRBV28, the J gene TRBJ2-1; 14 bases are shared with TRBD2. Trimming at V came to 6 bases and at J to 5 bases, leaving 9 bases not matched to a gene. This CDR3 spans 17 amino acids. Per germline, CDR1 MDHEN and CDR2 SYDVKM. CDR3 protein: CASSPHGTSGSNNEQFF. CDR3 coding DNA: TGTGCCAGCAGCCCCCACGGGACTAGCGGGAGCAACAATGAGCAGTTCTTC.

The chain is built from TRBV15 and TRBJ2-2; D not resolved. Trimming stripped 3 bases from V and 2 bases from J, with 7 bases between. Germline CDR1 is LNHNV and CDR2 is YYDKDF (reference sequence). The CDR3 has 14 residues. CDR3 protein: CATSRTLNTGELFF. CDR3 bases: TGTGCCACCAGCAGGACCCTCAACACCGGGGAGCTGTTTTTT.

The chain uses TRBV20-1 and TRBJ2-1; TRBD1 might be the D (6 bases). This CDR3 region has 15 residues. Germline CDR1 and CDR2: DFQATT and SNEGSKA (reference sequence). Between the trimmed V and J ends, which lost 0 bases and 0 bases, there was a span of 9 bases. The CDR3 reads CSARDLQGSYNEQFF. The CDR3 DNA reads TGCAGTGCTAGAGATCTACAGGGCTCCTACAATGAGCAGTTCTTC.

There are many counts of this clonotype. The V gene is TRBV24-1, the J gene TRBJ2-7; 8 positions agree with TRBD1. CDR1 is KGHDR, CDR2 SFDVKD, per germline. The CDR3 is made up of 13 amino acids. The junction had 10 bases not matched to a gene; V was cut back by 4 bases and J by 12 bases. The CDR3, as DNA: TGTGCCACCAGTGACGGAAACAGGGGGTTGTTGTACTTC. Its translation: CATSDGNRGLLYF.

This rearrangement joins TRBV6-6 to TRBJ2-5; D call uncertain. The CDR3 runs 12 residues. With 0 bases removed from V and 6 bases from J, the gap between germline ends came to 5 bases. Germline CDR1 and CDR2: MNHNY and SVGAGI (reference sequence). The CDR3 is CASSYSMQTQYF. The CDR3 coding sequence is TGTGCCAGCAGTTACTCCATGCAGACCCAGTACTTC.

For the CDR3, the DNA is TGCGCCAGCAGCGAATACGGGACTAGTGCCTACGAGCAGTACTTC. Protein sequence: CASSEYGTSAYEQYF. V is TRBV5-1 and J is TRBJ2-7; 8 bases fit TRBD2. The trim removed 4 bases at V and 2 bases at J, leaving 8 bases unmatched. Germline loops: CDR1 SGHRS, CDR2 YFSETQ. The CDR3 sequence is 15 residues long.

This clonotype has just a few counts. V usage is TRBV6-5 and J usage is TRBJ2-1; 13 bases match TRBD2. J was trimmed by 7 bases and V by 4 bases; bases with no gene match: 10. From germline, CDR1 is MNHEY and CDR2 SVGAGI. The CDR3 totals 17 residues. Here the CDR3 DNA reads TGTGCCAGCAGTTCTCAAACTAGCGGGAGGGCCCGGAATGAGCAGTTCTTC. This sequence encodes CASSSQTSGRARNEQFF.

The sample holds many counts of this clonotype. The J gene is TRBJ2-5, the V gene TRBV7-2; weak D call: TRBD2 (5 bases). V was shortened by 2 bases and J by 4 bases, with 17 bases between the two germline ends. The CDR3 length is 16 residues. In germline, CDR1 is SGHTA, CDR2 FQGNSA. The CDR3: CASSLFGMTTGETQYF. CDR3 in DNA: TGTGCCAGCAGCTTATTCGGGATGACGACTGGAGAGACCCAGTACTTC.

The chain employs TRBV12-3 or TRBV12-4 and TRBJ2-7; D may be TRBD1 (5 bases). The length of the CDR3 is 15 residues. V was pared by 3 bases and J by 5 bases, with 17 bases between. The CDR3: CASSFGSHGANEQYF. The CDR3 region has the DNA TGTGCCAGCAGTTTTGGCAGTCATGGGGCCAACGAGCAGTACTTC.

This clonotype was seen more than once but under ten times. The genes are TRBV19 and TRBJ2-1; TRBD2 aligns across 7 bases. The CDR3 consists of 15 residues. Unmatched junction bases numbered 4, after V lost 3 bases and J lost 2 bases. The germline V gene has CDR1 LNHDA and CDR2 SQIVND (reference sequence). CDR3 coding DNA: TGTGCCAGTAGTATTGCGGGAGCAGCCTACAATGAGCAGTTCTTC. It is translated as CASSIAGAAYNEQFF.

The chain uses TRBV21-1 and TRBJ1-5; the table gives TRBD1 as D, unverified against the DNA. TRBV21-1 is a known pseudogene. This CDR3 spans 12 amino acids. The CDR3 protein is CASGGLGQPQHF. CDR3 in DNA: TGTGCCAGCGGGGGTTTGGGTCAGCCCCAGCATTTT.

V usage is TRBV28 and J usage is TRBJ1-1, with 7 bases fitting TRBD1. The CDR3 has 14 residues. In germline, CDR1 is MDHEN, CDR2 SYDVKM. J lost 7 bases, V lost 6 bases, and 11 bases had no gene match. CDR3 loop: CASSRPGQTIEAFF. The CDR3 region has the DNA TGTGCCAGCAGCCGACCGGGACAGACAATTGAAGCTTTCTTT.

A remark on this clonotype: The junction does not match germline at one end; this may be a read error. The chain uses TRBV2 and TRBJ2-1, with D maybe TRBD2 (6 bases). Germline-derived CDR1 and CDR2 are SNHLY and FYNNEI. The CDR3 has 11 residues. The CDR3: CASSKTREQIF. CDR3 coding DNA: TGTGCCAGCTCTAAGACTAGGGAACAAATCTTC.

This clonotype was seen more than once but under ten times. The gene calls are TRBV20-1 and TRBJ2-4; D gene ambiguous. The CDR3 has 15 residues. Trimming removed 0 bases at V and 1 base at J, with 10 bases between. Germline V gives CDR1 DFQATT, CDR2 SNEGSKA (reference sequence). As DNA, the CDR3 is TGCAGTGCTAGAGATGGGCACTCTGCCAAAAACATTCAGTACTTC. It encodes CSARDGHSAKNIQYF.

The chain links TRBV6-1 to TRBJ2-2, with D tentatively TRBD1 (5 bases). Germline lookup yields CDR1 MNHNS and CDR2 SASEGT. The CDR3 spans 15 residues. V was clipped by 5 bases and J by 8 bases, with 18 bases between them. CDR3 amino acids: CASSPRENPGGELFF. The CDR3 nucleotides are TGTGCCAGCAGTCCCAGGGAAAATCCTGGGGGGGAGCTGTTTTTT.

The chain uses TRBV27 and TRBJ2-3, with 7 bases aligning to TRBD2. V lost 10 bases, J lost 6 bases, and 13 bases stayed unmatched. The CDR3 loop spans 14 amino acids. Germline CDR1 reads MNHEY; CDR2 reads SMNVEV (reference sequence). CDR3 residues: CATGGLAAWDTQYF. DNA of the CDR3: TGTGCCACCGGGGGGTTGGCGGCCTGGGATACGCAGTATTTT.